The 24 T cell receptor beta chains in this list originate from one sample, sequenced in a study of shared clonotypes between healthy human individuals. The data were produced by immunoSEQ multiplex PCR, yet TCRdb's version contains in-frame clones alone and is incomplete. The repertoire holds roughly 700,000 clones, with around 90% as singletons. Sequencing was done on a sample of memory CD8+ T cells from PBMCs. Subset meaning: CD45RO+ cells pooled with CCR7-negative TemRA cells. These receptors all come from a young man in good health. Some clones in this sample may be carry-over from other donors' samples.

The CDR3 loop is CASSPRQGQTSGNTIYF. As DNA, the CDR3 is TGTGCCAGCAGCCCAAGACAGGGGCAAACCTCTGGAAACACCATATATTTT. V and J are TRBV11-2 and TRBJ1-3; TRBD1 agrees at 8 bases. The CDR3 has 17 residues. V shed 5 bases, J shed 0 bases, and the junction held 9 bases outside the gene matches. Germline V gene sequence: CDR1 SGHAT, CDR2 FQNNGV.

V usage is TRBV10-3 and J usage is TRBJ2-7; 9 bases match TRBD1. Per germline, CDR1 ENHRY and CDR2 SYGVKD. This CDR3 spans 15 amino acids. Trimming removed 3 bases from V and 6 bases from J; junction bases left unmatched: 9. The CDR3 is CAISEPGQGESEQYF. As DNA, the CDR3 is TGTGCCATCAGTGAACCGGGACAGGGTGAATCCGAGCAGTACTTC.

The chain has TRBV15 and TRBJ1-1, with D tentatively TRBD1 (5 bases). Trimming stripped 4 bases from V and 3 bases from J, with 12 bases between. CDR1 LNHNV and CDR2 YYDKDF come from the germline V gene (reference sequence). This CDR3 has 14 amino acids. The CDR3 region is CATSTTLGDTEAFF. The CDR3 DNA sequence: TGTGCCACCAGCACCACTCTGGGGGACACTGAAGCTTTCTTT.

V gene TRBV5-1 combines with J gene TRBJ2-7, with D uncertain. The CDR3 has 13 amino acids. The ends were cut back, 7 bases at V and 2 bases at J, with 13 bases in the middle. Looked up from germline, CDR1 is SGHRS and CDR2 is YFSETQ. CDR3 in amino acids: CASQPEPTYEQYF. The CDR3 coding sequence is TGCGCCAGCCAACCAGAACCCACCTACGAGCAGTACTTC.

CDR3 nucleotide sequence: TGTGCCAGCAGCTCAGGGACCGGGACTAGCGGAGCATACAATGAGCAGTTCTTC. Amino acids: CASSSGTGTSGAYNEQFF. This chain uses TRBV7-9 with TRBJ2-1; 11 positions match TRBD2. J lost 4 bases, V lost 4 bases, and 12 bases had no gene match. This CDR3 region has 18 residues. Germline V gene lookup returns CDR1 SEHNR and CDR2 FQNEAQ (reference sequence).

The CDR3 region is CASSFREGTEAFF. DNA for the CDR3: TGCGCCAGCAGCTTCCGGGAGGGGACTGAAGCTTTCTTT. The gene calls are TRBV5-1 and TRBJ1-1; D perhaps matches TRBD1 (5 bases). V dropped 2 bases and J dropped 5 bases, with 10 bases sitting between them. The germline gives CDR1 SGHRS, CDR2 YFSETQ. This CDR3 spans 13 amino acids. The full variable domain, in which reference TRBV5-1 and TRBJ1-1 provide the parts outside the CDR3, is KAGVTQTPRYLIKTRGQQVTLSCSPISGHRSVSWYQQTPGQGLQFLFEYFSETQRNKGNFPGRFSGRQFSNSRSEMNVSTLELGDSALYLCASSFREGTEAFFGQGTRLTVV.

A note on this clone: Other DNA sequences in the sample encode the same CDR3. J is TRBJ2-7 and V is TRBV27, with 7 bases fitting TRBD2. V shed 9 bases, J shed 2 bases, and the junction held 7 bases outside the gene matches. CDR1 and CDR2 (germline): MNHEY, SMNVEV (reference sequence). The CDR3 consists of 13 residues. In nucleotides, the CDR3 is TGTGCCAGTACCGGGACTAACCCCTACGAGCAGTACTTC. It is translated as CASTGTNPYEQYF.

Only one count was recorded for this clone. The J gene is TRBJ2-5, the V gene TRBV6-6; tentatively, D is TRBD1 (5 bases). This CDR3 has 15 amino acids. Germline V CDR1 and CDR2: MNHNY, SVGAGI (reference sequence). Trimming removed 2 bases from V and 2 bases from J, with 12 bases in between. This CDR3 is CASSYPDSGQETQYF. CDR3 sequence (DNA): TGTGCCAGCAGTTACCCCGACAGTGGTCAAGAGACCCAGTACTTC.

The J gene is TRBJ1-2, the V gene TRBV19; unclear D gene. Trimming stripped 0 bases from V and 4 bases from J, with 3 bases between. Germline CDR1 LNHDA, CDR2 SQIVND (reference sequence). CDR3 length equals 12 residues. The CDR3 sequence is CASSIDFYGYTF. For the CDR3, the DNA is TGTGCCAGTAGTATAGATTTCTATGGCTACACCTTC.

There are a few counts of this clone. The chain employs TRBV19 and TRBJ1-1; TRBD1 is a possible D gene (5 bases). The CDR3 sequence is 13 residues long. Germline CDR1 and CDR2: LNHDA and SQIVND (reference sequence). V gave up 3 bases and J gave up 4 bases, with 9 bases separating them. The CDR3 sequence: CASSIGGFTEAFF. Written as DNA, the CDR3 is TGTGCCAGTAGTATCGGGGGGTTCACTGAAGCTTTCTTT.

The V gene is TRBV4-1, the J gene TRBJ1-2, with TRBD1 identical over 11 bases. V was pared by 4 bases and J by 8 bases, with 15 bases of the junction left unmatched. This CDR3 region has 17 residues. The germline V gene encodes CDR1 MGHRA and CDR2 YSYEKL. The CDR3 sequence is CASSLGTGGEDEHGYTF. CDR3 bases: TGCGCCAGCAGCCTCGGGACAGGGGGGGAGGACGAGCACGGCTACACCTTC.

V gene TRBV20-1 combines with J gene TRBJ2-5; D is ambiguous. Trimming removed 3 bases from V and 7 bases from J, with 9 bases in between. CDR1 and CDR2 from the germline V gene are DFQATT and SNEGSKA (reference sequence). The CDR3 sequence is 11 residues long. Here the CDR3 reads CSASDSGTQYF. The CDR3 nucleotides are TGCAGTGCTAGCGACTCAGGGACCCAGTACTTC.

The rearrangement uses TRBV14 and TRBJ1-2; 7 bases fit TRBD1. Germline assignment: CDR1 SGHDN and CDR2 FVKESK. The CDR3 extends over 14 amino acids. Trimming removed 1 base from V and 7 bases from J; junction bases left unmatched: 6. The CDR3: CASSQGTGGGGYTF. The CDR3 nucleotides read TGTGCCAGCAGCCAAGGGACAGGCGGAGGTGGCTACACCTTC. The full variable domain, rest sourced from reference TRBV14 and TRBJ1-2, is EAGVTQFPSHSVIEKGQTVTLRCDPISGHDNLYWYRRVMGKEIKFLLHFVKESKQDESGMPNNRFLAERTGGTYSTLKVQPAELEDSGVYFCASSQGTGGGGYTFGSGTRLTVV.

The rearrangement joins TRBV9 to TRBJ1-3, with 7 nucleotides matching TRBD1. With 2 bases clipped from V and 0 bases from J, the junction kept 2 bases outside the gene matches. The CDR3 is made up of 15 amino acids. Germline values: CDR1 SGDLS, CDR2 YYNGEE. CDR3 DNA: TGTGCCAGCAGCGTTAGGACAGGCTCTGGAAACACCATATATTTT. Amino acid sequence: CASSVRTGSGNTIYF.

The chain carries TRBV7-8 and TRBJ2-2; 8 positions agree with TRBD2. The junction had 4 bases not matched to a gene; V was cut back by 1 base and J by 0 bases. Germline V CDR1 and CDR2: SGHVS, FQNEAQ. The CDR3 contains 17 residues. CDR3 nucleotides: TGTGCCAGCAGCTTAGAACGAGCGGGGGCGAACACCGGGGAGCTGTTTTTT. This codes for CASSLERAGANTGELFF.

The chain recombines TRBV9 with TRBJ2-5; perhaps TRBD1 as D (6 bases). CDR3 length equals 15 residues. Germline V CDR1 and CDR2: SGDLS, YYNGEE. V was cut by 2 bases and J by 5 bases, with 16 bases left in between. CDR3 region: CASSVGRTVQETQYF. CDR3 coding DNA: TGTGCCAGCAGCGTCGGGCGGACAGTCCAGGAGACCCAGTACTTC.

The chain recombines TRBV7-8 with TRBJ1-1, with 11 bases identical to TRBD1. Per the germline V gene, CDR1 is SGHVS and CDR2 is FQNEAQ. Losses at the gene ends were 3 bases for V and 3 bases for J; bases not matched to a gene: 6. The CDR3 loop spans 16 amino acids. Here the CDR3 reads CASSLDRGRGDTEAFF. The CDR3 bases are TGTGCCAGCAGCTTGGACAGGGGGCGCGGGGACACTGAAGCTTTCTTT.

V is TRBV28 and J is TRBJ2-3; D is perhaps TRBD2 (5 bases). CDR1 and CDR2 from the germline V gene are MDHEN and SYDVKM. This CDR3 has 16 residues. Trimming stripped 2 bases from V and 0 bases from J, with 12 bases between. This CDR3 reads CASSLTRTISTDTQYF. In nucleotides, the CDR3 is TGTGCCAGCAGTTTAACTAGAACCATTAGCACAGATACGCAGTATTTT. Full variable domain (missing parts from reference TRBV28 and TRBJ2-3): DVKVTQSSRYLVKRTGEKVFLECVQDMDHENMFWYRQDPGLGLRLIYFSYDVKMKEKGDIPEGYSVSREKKERFSLILESASTNQTSMYLCASSLTRTISTDTQYFGPGTRLTVL.

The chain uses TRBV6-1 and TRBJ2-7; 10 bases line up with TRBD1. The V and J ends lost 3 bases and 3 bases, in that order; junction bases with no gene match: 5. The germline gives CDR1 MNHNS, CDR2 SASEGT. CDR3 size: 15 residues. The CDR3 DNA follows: TGTGCCAGCAGTGATCAGACAGGGGGCGGCTACGAGCAGTACTTC. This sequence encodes CASSDQTGGGYEQYF.

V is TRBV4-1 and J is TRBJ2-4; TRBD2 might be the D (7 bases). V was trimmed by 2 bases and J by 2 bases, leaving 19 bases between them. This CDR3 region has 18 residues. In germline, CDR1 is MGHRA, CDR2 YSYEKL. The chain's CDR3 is CASSQTQSGGLSKNIQYF. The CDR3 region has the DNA TGCGCCAGCAGCCAAACCCAGTCCGGGGGGCTTTCCAAAAACATTCAGTACTTC.

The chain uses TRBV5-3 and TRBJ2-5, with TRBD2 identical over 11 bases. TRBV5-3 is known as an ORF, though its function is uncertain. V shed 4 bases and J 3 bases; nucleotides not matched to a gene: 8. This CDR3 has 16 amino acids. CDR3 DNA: TGTGCCAGAAGCCCTAGACGACTAGCGGGAAAAGAGACCCAGTACTTC. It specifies CARSPRRLAGKETQYF.

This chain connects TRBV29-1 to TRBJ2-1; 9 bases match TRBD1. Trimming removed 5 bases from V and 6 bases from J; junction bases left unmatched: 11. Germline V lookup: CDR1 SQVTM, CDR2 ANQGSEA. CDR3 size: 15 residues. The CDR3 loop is CSVHFGQGRGNEQFF. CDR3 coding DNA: TGCAGCGTTCACTTCGGACAGGGGAGAGGCAATGAGCAGTTCTTC.

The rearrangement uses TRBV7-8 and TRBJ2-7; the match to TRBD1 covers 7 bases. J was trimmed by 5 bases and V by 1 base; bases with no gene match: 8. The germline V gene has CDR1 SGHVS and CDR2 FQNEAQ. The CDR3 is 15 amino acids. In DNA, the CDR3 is TGTGCCAGCAGCTTAGGAGGACAGGTATTCCACGAGCAGTACTTC. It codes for CASSLGGQVFHEQYF.

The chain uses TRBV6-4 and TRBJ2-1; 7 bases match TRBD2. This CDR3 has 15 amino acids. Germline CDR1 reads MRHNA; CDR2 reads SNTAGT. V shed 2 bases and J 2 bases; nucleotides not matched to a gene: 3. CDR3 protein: CASSDTSGTYNEQFF. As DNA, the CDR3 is TGTGCCAGCAGTGACACCAGCGGGACCTACAATGAGCAGTTCTTC.